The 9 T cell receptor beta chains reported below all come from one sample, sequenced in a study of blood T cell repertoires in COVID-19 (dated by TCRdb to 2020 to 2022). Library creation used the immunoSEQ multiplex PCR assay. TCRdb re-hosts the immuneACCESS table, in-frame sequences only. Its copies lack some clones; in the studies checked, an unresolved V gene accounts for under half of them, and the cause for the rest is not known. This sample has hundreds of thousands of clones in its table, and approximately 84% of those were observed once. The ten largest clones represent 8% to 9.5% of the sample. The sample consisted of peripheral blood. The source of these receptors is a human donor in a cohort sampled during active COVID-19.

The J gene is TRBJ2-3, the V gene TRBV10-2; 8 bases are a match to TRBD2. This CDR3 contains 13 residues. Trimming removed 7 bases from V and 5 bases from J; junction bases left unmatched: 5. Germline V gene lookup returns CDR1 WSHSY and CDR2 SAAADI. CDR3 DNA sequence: TGCGCCAGCACGGGACTAGGGGGAGATACGCAGTATTTT. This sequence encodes CASTGLGGDTQYF.

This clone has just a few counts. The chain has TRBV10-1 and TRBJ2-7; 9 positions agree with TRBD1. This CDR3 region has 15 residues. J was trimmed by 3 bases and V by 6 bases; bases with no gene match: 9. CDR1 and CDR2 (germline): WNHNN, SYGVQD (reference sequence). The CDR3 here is CASSVPDRGYYEQYF. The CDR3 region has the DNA TGCGCCAGCAGCGTGCCGGACAGGGGATACTACGAGCAGTACTTC.

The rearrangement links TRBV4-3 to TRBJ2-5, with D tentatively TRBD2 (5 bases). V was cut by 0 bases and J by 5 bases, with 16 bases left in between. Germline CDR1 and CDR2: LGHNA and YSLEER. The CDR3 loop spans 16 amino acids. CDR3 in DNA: TGCGCCAGCAGCCAAGATCCAACCCGAGGACTGGAGACCCAGTACTTC. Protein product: CASSQDPTRGLETQYF.

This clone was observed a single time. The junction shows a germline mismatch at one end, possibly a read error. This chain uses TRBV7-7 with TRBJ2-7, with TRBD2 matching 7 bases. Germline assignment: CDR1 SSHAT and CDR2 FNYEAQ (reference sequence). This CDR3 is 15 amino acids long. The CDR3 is CASSLARGVIYEQYF. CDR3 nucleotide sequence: TGTGCTAGCAGCTTAGCTCGGGGGGTGATCTACGAGCAGTACTTC.

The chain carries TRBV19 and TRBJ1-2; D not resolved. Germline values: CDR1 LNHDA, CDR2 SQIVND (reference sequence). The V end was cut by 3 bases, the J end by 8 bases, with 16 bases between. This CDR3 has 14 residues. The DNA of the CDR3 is TGTGCCAGTAGTATGGGCAGGAATACCGGAGGCTACACCTTC. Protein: CASSMGRNTGGYTF.

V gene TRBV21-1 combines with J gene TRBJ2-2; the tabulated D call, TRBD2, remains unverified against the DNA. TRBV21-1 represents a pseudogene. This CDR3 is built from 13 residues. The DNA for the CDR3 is TGTGCCTCCACGGGGAGGACGAGCGGGGAGCTGTTTTTT. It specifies CASTGRTSGELFF.

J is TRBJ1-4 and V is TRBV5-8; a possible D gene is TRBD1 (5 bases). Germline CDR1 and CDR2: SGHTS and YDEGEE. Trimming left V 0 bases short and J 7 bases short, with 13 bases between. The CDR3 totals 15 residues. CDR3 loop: CASSLGQGALEKLFF. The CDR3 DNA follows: TGTGCCAGCAGCTTGGGGCAGGGTGCACTTGAAAAACTGTTTTTT. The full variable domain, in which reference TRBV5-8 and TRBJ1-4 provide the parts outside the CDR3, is EAGVTQSPTHLIKTRGQQATLRCSPISGHTSVYWYQQALGLGLQFLLWYDEGEERNRGNFPPRFSGRQFPNYSSELNVNALELEDSALYLCASSLGQGALEKLFFGSGTQLSVL.

As DNA, the CDR3 is TGCGCCAGCAGCTGGGAACTAGCGGGAGGGAACTACGAGCAGTACTTC. Translating gives CASSWELAGGNYEQYF. The rearrangement joins TRBV5-1 to TRBJ2-7; 13 bases are a match to TRBD2. This CDR3 has 16 residues. In germline, CDR1 is SGHRS, CDR2 YFSETQ. V gave up 3 bases and J gave up 3 bases; unmatched junction bases: 6.

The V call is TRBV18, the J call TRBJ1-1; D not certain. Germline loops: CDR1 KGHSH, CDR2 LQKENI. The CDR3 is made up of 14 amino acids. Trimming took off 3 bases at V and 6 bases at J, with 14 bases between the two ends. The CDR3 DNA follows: TGTGCCAGCTCACCTAGTCCCGGCGGGCCTGAAGCTTTCTTT. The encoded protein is CASSPSPGGPEAFF. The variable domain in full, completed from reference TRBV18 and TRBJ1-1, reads NAGVMQNPRHLVRRRGQEARLRCSPMKGHSHVYWYRQLPEEGLKFMVYLQKENIIDESGMPKERFSAEFPKEGPSILRIQQVVRGDSAAYFCASSPSPGGPEAFFGQGTRLTVV.